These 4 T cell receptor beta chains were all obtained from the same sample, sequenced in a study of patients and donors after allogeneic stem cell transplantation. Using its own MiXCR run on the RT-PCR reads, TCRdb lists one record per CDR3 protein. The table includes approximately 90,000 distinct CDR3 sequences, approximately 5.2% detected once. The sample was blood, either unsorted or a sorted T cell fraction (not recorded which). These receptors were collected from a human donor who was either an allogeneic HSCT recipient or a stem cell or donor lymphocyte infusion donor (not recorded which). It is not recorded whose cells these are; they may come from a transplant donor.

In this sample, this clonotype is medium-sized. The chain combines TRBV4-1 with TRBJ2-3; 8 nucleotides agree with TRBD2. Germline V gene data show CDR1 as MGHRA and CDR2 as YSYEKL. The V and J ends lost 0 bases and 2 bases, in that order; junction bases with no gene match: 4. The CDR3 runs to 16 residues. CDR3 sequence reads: CASSQDSGISTDTQYF. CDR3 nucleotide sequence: TGCGCCAGCAGCCAAGATAGCGGGATTTCCACAGATACGCAGTATTTT.

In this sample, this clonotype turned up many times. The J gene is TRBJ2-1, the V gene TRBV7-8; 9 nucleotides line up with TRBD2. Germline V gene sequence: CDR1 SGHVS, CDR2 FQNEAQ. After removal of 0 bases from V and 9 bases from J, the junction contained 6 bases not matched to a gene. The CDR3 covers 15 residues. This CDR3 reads CASSLAAGGPGEQFF. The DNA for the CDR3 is TGTGCCAGCAGCTTAGCGGCGGGGGGGCCCGGTGAGCAGTTCTTC.

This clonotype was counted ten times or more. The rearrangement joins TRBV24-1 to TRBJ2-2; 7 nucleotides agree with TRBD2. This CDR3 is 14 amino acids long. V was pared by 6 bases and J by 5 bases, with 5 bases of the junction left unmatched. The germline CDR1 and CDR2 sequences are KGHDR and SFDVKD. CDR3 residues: CATSSSGVTGELFF. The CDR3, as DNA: TGTGCCACCAGTTCCAGCGGGGTTACCGGGGAGCTGTTTTTT.

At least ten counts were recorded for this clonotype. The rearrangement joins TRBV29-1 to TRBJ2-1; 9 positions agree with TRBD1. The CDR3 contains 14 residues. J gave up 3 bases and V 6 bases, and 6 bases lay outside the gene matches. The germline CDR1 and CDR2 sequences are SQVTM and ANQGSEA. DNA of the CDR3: TGCAGCGTCCACGACAGGGGGGACTACAATGAGCAGTTCTTC. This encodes CSVHDRGDYNEQFF.